These 29 T cell receptor beta chains were sequenced from one sample in a study of shared T cell receptors in the human thymus. Produced via immunoSEQ multiplex PCR; TCRdb's table is partial and in-frame only. Here the sample spans some 760,000 clones, around 85% being singletons. The sample was also linked to a second study, of human thymus T cells.

The sequencing input was thymocytes. These receptors were taken from a girl in the first two years of life with a congenital heart defect.

This clone was observed a few times. The rearrangement uses TRBV7-2 and TRBJ1-6; D possibly corresponds to TRBD1 (6 bases). Germline CDR1 reads SGHTA; CDR2 reads FQGNSA. This CDR3 comprises 16 residues. V lost 0 bases, J lost 3 bases, and 9 bases lay in between. CDR3: CASSLALQGYNSPLHF. In DNA, the CDR3 is TGTGCCAGCAGCTTAGCGTTACAGGGCTATAATTCACCCCTCCACTTT.

V usage is TRBV28 and J usage is TRBJ1-6, with D possibly matching TRBD1 (6 bases). The CDR3 runs 18 residues. Germline lookup yields CDR1 MDHEN and CDR2 SYDVKM. V lost 0 bases, J lost 9 bases, and 21 bases lay in between. CDR3 nucleotide sequence: TGTGCCAGCAGTTTATGGCTTCGCAGGGGTAAGGGTATTTCACCCCTCCACTTT. Translation gives CASSLWLRRGKGISPLHF. Together with reference TRBV28 and TRBJ1-6, the CDR3 gives the full variable domain: DVKVTQSSRYLVKRTGEKVFLECVQDMDHENMFWYRQDPGLGLRLIYFSYDVKMKEKGDIPEGYSVSREKKERFSLILESASTNQTSMYLCASSLWLRRGKGISPLHFGNGTRLTVT.

The gene calls are TRBV11-2 and TRBJ2-1; 14 bases fit TRBD2. The germline V gene encodes CDR1 SGHAT and CDR2 FQNNGV. The CDR3 length is 16 residues. With 4 bases clipped from V and 7 bases from J, the junction kept 6 bases outside the gene matches. CDR3 loop: CASSWSTSGGANEQFF. The CDR3 bases are TGTGCCAGCAGCTGGTCGACTAGCGGGGGGGCGAATGAGCAGTTCTTC.

The chain recombines TRBV27 with TRBJ1-6, with a weak D call TRBD1 (6 bases). The CDR3 length is 17 residues. Deletions cut 5 bases from V and 0 bases from J, with 14 bases between. The V gene's germline CDR1 is MNHEY and CDR2 SMNVEV (reference sequence). The CDR3 DNA sequence: TGTGCCAGCAGTCCCTCAGGGGTAAGCTCCTATAATTCACCCCTCCACTTT. Translation: CASSPSGVSSYNSPLHF.

This clone was seen only once. This rearrangement joins TRBV7-2 to TRBJ1-6; possibly TRBD1 for D (6 bases). This CDR3 is built from 15 residues. Germline V gene lookup returns CDR1 SGHTA and CDR2 FQGNSA. The germline V and J ends were trimmed by 1 base and 8 bases, with 12 bases remaining between them. DNA of the CDR3: TGTGCCAGCAGCTTAGAGGGGGAACCTCATTCACCCCTCCACTTT. Its protein product is CASSLEGEPHSPLHF.

The chain couples TRBV28 to TRBJ2-7; the match to TRBD2 covers 7 bases. CDR3 length: 15 residues. Germline V CDR1 and CDR2: MDHEN, SYDVKM. The V and J ends lost 5 bases and 3 bases, in that order; junction bases with no gene match: 10. The CDR3 spells CASSERDWGGYEQYF. Written as DNA, the CDR3 is TGTGCCAGCAGTGAGCGGGACTGGGGGGGCTACGAGCAGTACTTC. Combining the CDR3 with reference TRBV28 and TRBJ2-7 gives the whole variable domain DVKVTQSSRYLVKRTGEKVFLECVQDMDHENMFWYRQDPGLGLRLIYFSYDVKMKEKGDIPEGYSVSREKKERFSLILESASTNQTSMYLCASSERDWGGYEQYFGPGTRLTVT.

This clone was seen a few times. The J gene is TRBJ1-1, the V gene TRBV6-5, with D tentatively TRBD1 (6 bases). Germline V gene sequence: CDR1 MNHEY, CDR2 SVGAGI. With 2 bases removed from V and 0 bases from J, the gap between germline ends came to 13 bases. This CDR3 has 16 amino acids. This CDR3 reads CASSYRGGVVNTEAFF. CDR3 sequence (DNA): TGTGCCAGCAGTTACAGGGGGGGGGTAGTGAACACTGAAGCTTTCTTT.

The chain combines TRBV4-1 with TRBJ1-4, with a tentative D call TRBD1 (5 bases). The germline gives CDR1 MGHRA, CDR2 YSYEKL. The CDR3 loop spans 15 amino acids. Deletions cut 0 bases from V and 10 bases from J, with 15 bases between. DNA for the CDR3: TGCGCCAGCAGCCAAGATCGAGACAGTTGCGGAAAACTGTTTTTT. It is translated as CASSQDRDSCGKLFF.

V and J are TRBV28 and TRBJ1-2; D not certain. There are 14 residues in the CDR3. The V gene lost 6 bases and the J gene lost 3 bases, with 14 bases spanning the gap. Looked up from germline, CDR1 is MDHEN and CDR2 is SYDVKM. In DNA, the CDR3 is TGTGCCAGCAGCCATTTCCCAAATGACTATGGCTACACCTTC. Protein sequence: CASSHFPNDYGYTF.

The rearrangement joins TRBV7-9 to TRBJ2-4; 7 nucleotides line up with TRBD1. The CDR3 totals 17 residues. After removal of 3 bases from V and 0 bases from J, the junction contained 8 bases not matched to a gene. The germline CDR1 and CDR2 sequences are SEHNR and FQNEAQ (reference sequence). The CDR3 nucleotides read TGTGCCAGCAGCTTCGGGCCAACAGGGGTAGCCAAAAACATTCAGTACTTC. Protein: CASSFGPTGVAKNIQYF.

The CDR3 reads CASSLVAGDYTEAFF. CDR3 DNA: TGTGCCAGCAGCTTAGTGGCGGGCGACTACACTGAAGCTTTCTTT. V is TRBV7-8 and J is TRBJ1-1; D is ambiguous. The ends were cut back, 1 base at V and 3 bases at J, with 12 bases in the middle. Germline lookup yields CDR1 SGHVS and CDR2 FQNEAQ. This CDR3 region has 15 residues. Filled out from reference TRBV7-8 and TRBJ1-1, the complete variable domain reads GAGVSQSPRYKVAKRGQDVALRCDPISGHVSLFWYQQALGQGPEFLTYFQNEAQLDKSGLPSDRFFAERPEGSVSTLKIQRTQQEDSAVYLCASSLVAGDYTEAFFGQGTRLTVV.

The chain joins TRBV5-1 to TRBJ1-4; TRBD1 is a possible D gene (5 bases). The germline V and J ends were trimmed by 4 bases and 8 bases, with 15 bases remaining between them. The length of the CDR3 is 14 residues. Germline assignment: CDR1 SGHRS and CDR2 YFSETQ. In DNA, the CDR3 is TGCGCCAGCAGCCTGGAGGAGAAGGGGGAAAAACTGTTTTTT. Residues: CASSLEEKGEKLFF.

Details on this clone: The junction departs from germline at one end; a sequencing error may be responsible. This chain connects TRBV10-3 to TRBJ1-3; 7 nucleotides line up with TRBD1. CDR1 ENHRY and CDR2 SYGVKD come from the germline V gene. The CDR3 extends over 19 amino acids. The CDR3 region is CAISVPSRQGLNSGNTIYF. CDR3 DNA sequence: TGTGCCATCAGTGTCCCGAGCCGACAGGGTCTGAACTCTGGAAACACTATATATTTT.

V gene TRBV5-4 combines with J gene TRBJ1-2, with D perhaps matching TRBD1 (5 bases). The CDR3 loop spans 12 amino acids. CDR1 and CDR2 from the germline V gene are SGHNT and YYREEE (reference sequence). Trimming pared 1 base from V and 5 bases from J, leaving 6 bases between. Written as DNA, the CDR3 is TGTGCCAGCAGCTTGCGACAGTATGGCTACACCTTC. This translates into CASSLRQYGYTF.

This clone was picked up a small number of times. The V and J genes are TRBV6-6 and TRBJ2-3; perhaps TRBD1 as D (6 bases). Germline CDR1 reads MNHNY; CDR2 reads SVGAGI (reference sequence). The CDR3 has 13 amino acids. The CDR3 loop reads CVSGAVFTDTQYF. CDR3 DNA sequence: TGTGTATCAGGGGCGGTGTTCACAGATACGCAGTATTTT.

The count of this clone is one. V gene TRBV4-1 combines with J gene TRBJ1-1, with D uncertain. The CDR3 totals 18 residues. Looked up from germline, CDR1 is MGHRA and CDR2 is YSYEKL. V lost 4 bases to trimming and J lost 2 bases, with 23 bases between them. CDR3 residues: CASSRGLARDLSNTEAFF. The DNA of the CDR3 is TGCGCCAGCAGCCGAGGCCTGGCCCGGGATCTCTCCAACACTGAAGCTTTCTTT.

This chain uses TRBV5-4 with TRBJ1-3; weak D call: TRBD1 (5 bases). The CDR3 is 16 amino acids. Deletions cut 4 bases from V and 3 bases from J, with 17 bases between. Germline CDR1 SGHNT, CDR2 YYREEE (reference sequence). The CDR3 DNA is TGTGCCAGCAGCCCCGGGACGCGGGGCAATGGAAACACCATATATTTT. This sequence encodes CASSPGTRGNGNTIYF.

The V gene is TRBV29-1, the J gene TRBJ2-5; D is perhaps TRBD1 (6 bases). Germline V gene sequence: CDR1 SQVTM, CDR2 ANQGSEA. CDR3 length: 12 residues. The CDR3 is CSWGHPQETQYF. The CDR3 DNA reads TGCAGTTGGGGACATCCCCAAGAGACCCAGTACTTC.

CDR3 residues: CASSFVAPGNTIYF. The CDR3 region has the DNA TGTGCCAGCAGTTTTGTGGCCCCGGGAAACACCATATATTTT. The chain has TRBV6-6 and TRBJ1-3; D gene ambiguous. The CDR3 extends over 14 amino acids. V was cut by 4 bases and J by 4 bases, with 11 bases left in between. CDR1 is MNHNY, CDR2 SVGAGI, per germline (reference sequence).

The chain has TRBV4-1 and TRBJ2-1, with D unresolved. The ends were cut back, 1 base at V and 12 bases at J, with 13 bases in the middle. The CDR3 loop spans 13 amino acids. Per the germline V gene, CDR1 is MGHRA and CDR2 is YSYEKL. CDR3 sequence: CASSQGSDVGQFF. The CDR3 nucleotides are TGCGCCAGCAGCCAAGGGTCCGATGTCGGGCAGTTCTTC.

This chain links TRBV7-9 with TRBJ1-5, with D tentatively TRBD1 (6 bases). Trimming took 3 bases from V and 5 from J, leaving 8 bases between them. The CDR3 consists of 13 residues. Germline lookup yields CDR1 SEHNR and CDR2 FQNEAQ (reference sequence). The CDR3 loop is CASSLDSYQPQHF. DNA for the CDR3: TGTGCCAGCAGCTTGGACAGTTATCAGCCCCAGCATTTT.

Here the CDR3 reads CASSGTGTIWSYEQYF. The CDR3 DNA reads as TGTGCCAGCAGTGGGACAGGGACGATTTGGAGCTACGAGCAGTACTTC. The V call is TRBV2, the J call TRBJ2-7; 8 bases fit TRBD1. CDR1 and CDR2 from the germline V gene are SNHLY and FYNNEI. The CDR3 totals 16 residues. V lost 4 bases, J lost 3 bases, and 11 bases stayed unmatched.

The chain links TRBV28 to TRBJ1-5; the match to TRBD1 covers 8 bases. This CDR3 is built from 16 residues. Germline V lookup: CDR1 MDHEN, CDR2 SYDVKM. The V and J ends lost 6 bases and 3 bases, in that order; junction bases with no gene match: 10. The CDR3 is CASSPRDRQSNQPQHF. CDR3 bases: TGTGCCAGCAGCCCCAGGGACAGGCAATCCAATCAGCCCCAGCATTTT.

The V gene is TRBV28, the J gene TRBJ1-1, with TRBD1 as a possible D gene (6 bases). Germline lookup yields CDR1 MDHEN and CDR2 SYDVKM. The CDR3 spans 16 residues. The V end was cut by 8 bases, the J end by 3 bases, with 22 bases between. The CDR3 sequence is CASGSYRVMEDTEAFF. DNA for the CDR3: TGTGCCAGCGGGTCATACAGGGTTATGGAGGACACTGAAGCTTTCTTT.

The sample holds a few counts of this clone. The J gene is TRBJ1-3, the V gene TRBV2, with D perhaps TRBD1 (6 bases). Germline V gene data show CDR1 as SNHLY and CDR2 as FYNNEI. CDR3 size: 16 residues. Between the trimmed V and J ends, which lost 5 bases and 0 bases, there was a span of 14 bases. The CDR3 loop is CASSNTGSTSGNTIYF. CDR3 coding DNA: TGTGCCAGCAGTAATACAGGGTCAACCTCTGGAAACACCATATATTTT.

V is TRBV6-1 and J is TRBJ1-1; D unresolved. V lost 10 bases to trimming and J lost 1 base, with 10 bases between them. The CDR3 extends over 12 amino acids. Germline assignment: CDR1 MNHNS and CDR2 SASEGT. This chain's CDR3 is CATQYQNTEAFF. The CDR3 coding sequence is TGTGCCACCCAGTACCAGAACACTGAAGCTTTCTTT.

The table lists this clone with a count of one. The V gene is TRBV4-3, the J gene TRBJ1-2; 8 bases are shared with TRBD1. The V segment lost 1 base and the J segment 5 bases; nucleotides outside the gene matches: 12. This CDR3 has 17 amino acids. The V gene's germline CDR1 is LGHNA and CDR2 YSLEER. In DNA form, the CDR3 reads TGCGCCAGCAGCCAAGGGTGGGACAGGAGGATTGGATATGGCTACACCTTC. It encodes CASSQGWDRRIGYGYTF.

This sequence joins TRBV11-2 and TRBJ2-4; 8 nucleotides align to TRBD2. Germline loops: CDR1 SGHAT, CDR2 FQNNGV. The CDR3 is made up of 17 amino acids. Germline trimming cut 5 bases from V and 5 bases from J; bases unmatched to any gene: 14. CDR3 coding DNA: TGTGCCAGCAGCGCCGGTACGAACAGGCGGGGGGAAAACATTCAGTACTTC. Residues: CASSAGTNRRGENIQYF.

The rearrangement links TRBV7-2 to TRBJ2-7; perhaps TRBD1 as D (5 bases). The CDR3 runs to 16 residues. The V gene lost 1 base and the J gene lost 7 bases, with 20 bases spanning the gap. Germline CDR1 SGHTA, CDR2 FQGNSA. CDR3 nucleotides: TGTGCCAGCAGCTTAGTTGACAGAATCCCGGTACGTGAGCAGTACTTC. It codes for CASSLVDRIPVREQYF.